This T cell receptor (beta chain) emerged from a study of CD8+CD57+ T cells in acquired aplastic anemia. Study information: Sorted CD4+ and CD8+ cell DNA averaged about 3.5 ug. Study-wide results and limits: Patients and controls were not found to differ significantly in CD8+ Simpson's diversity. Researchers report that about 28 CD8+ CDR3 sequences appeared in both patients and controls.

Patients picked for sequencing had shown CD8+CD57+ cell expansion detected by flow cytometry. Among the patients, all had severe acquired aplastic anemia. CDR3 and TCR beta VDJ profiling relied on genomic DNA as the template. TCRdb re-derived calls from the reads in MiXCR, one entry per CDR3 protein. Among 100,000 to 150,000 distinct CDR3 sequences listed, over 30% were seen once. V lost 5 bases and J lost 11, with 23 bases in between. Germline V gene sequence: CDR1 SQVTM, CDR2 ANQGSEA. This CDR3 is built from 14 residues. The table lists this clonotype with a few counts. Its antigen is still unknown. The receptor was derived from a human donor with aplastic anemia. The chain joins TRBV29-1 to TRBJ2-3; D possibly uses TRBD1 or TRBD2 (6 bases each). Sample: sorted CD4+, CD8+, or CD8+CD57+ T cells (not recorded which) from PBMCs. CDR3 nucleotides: TGCAGCGTTCTTGGGGGGCTGACCTACAATGAGCAGTATTTT. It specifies CSVLGGLTYNEQYF.